The entry below describes one T cell receptor (beta chain). This specimen comes from a study of shared clonotypes between healthy human individuals. Study background: Donors were two women and a few men aged 18 to 49. Per donor, three plates held CD4 naive cells, three held CD4 memory, two held CD8 naive and one held CD8 memory.

An even split of each subset's genomic DNA across several immunoSEQ plates was performed. The method was immunoSEQ multiplex PCR; TCRdb's version includes in-frame clones alone and lacks a portion of them. The sample lists fewer than 400,000 clones, 74% seen once, with over 9% in the top ten. CD4+ cells underwent separation, giving CD45RA+ naive and CD45RA-negative memory subsets. Sequenced input: memory CD4+ T cells sorted from blood. Subset in this sample: CD45RA-negative fraction. The receptor's source is a young man in good health.

CDR3 DNA: TGTGCCAGCACCCAAGGACTAGCGGGACAAGAGACCCAGTACTTC. Its protein is CASTQGLAGQETQYF. The rearrangement links TRBV5-4 to TRBJ2-5; the match to TRBD2 covers 12 bases. V lost 6 bases to trimming and J lost 2 bases; unmatched junction nucleotides: 5. This CDR3 comprises 15 residues. Germline loops: CDR1 SGHNT, CDR2 YYREEE (reference sequence).